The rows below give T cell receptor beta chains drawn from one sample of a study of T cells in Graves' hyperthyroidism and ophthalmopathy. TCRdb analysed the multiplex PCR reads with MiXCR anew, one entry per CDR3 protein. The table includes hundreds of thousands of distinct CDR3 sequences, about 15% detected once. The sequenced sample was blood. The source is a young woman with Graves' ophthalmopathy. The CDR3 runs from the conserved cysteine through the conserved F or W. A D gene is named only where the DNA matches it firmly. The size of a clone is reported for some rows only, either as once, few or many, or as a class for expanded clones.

TGTGCCAGCAGCTTAGTGGTAGAGGACACCTACCATGGCTACACCTTC,CASSLVVEDTYHGYTF,TRBJ1-2,TRBV7-2,many,-
TGCAGTGCTGAAGACAGACAGGGGGGGGGCCAAGAGACCCAGTACTTC,CSAEDRQGGGQETQYF,TRBJ2-5,TRBV20-1,once,TRBD1
TGTGCCAGTAGTATAGGGCAGGGTGTGGAGACCCAGTACTTC,CASSIGQGVETQYF,TRBJ2-5,TRBV19,few,-
TGTGCCAGCAGCCAAGACAGGGTAGCCTACGAGCAGTACTTC,CASSQDRVAYEQYF,TRBJ2-7,TRBV3-1,many,-
TGTGCCAGCAGCTTAGAAAGGGATAGCGGGAAAAATGAGCAGTTCTTC,CASSLERDSGKNEQFF,TRBJ2-1,TRBV7-8,-,TRBD2
TGTGCCAGCAGTGAACGAGAAGGGGGCAGGACCGGGGAGCTGTTTTTT,CASSEREGGRTGELFF,TRBJ2-2,TRBV6-1,few,TRBD1
TGTGCCACCAGTGATTCGGAATATATGGGCTACACCTTC,CATSDSEYMGYTF,TRBJ1-2,TRBV24-1,few,-
TGCGCCAGCAGCCCCCAGGGCTCTGAAGCTTTCTTT,CASSPQGSEAFF,TRBJ1-1,TRBV4-1,few,-
TGTGCCAGTAGCCGGAGGGGCGGCGATAGCAATCAGCCCCAGCATTTT,CASSRRGGDSNQPQHF,TRBJ1-5,TRBV19,-,-
TGTGCCTGGAGGGCCCTGGATAGAGGCACCGGGGAGCTGTTTTTT,CAWRALDRGTGELFF,TRBJ2-2,TRBV30,many,-
TGCGCCAGCAGCTTGAATACAGGAGTCCACGAGCAGTACTTC,CASSLNTGVHEQYF,TRBJ2-7,TRBV5-1,many,-
TGTGCCAGTAGTATCCAACAGGATAGCAATCAGCCCCAGCATTTT,CASSIQQDSNQPQHF,TRBJ1-5,TRBV19,-,-
TGTGCCAGCAGCTCGTCCGGACAGGGAAGCCAGCCCCAGCATTTT,CASSSSGQGSQPQHF,TRBJ1-5,TRBV7-3,-,TRBD1
TGTGCCAGCAGCGTGGGAGGACTAGCGGAGCAGTTCTTC,CASSVGGLAEQFF,TRBJ2-1,TRBV9,few,TRBD2
TGTGCCAGCAGCTTAGGGTGGGAGGACGAGCAGTACTTC,CASSLGWEDEQYF,TRBJ2-7,TRBV13,few,-
TGTGCCAGCAGTCCTTGGGGGGACAGGGGGCGCACCGGGGAGCTGTTTTTT,CASSPWGDRGRTGELFF,TRBJ2-2,TRBV28,-,TRBD1
TGCAGCGTTGCACAGACAGGCACCGGGGAGCTGTTTTTT,CSVAQTGTGELFF,TRBJ2-2,TRBV29-1,-,-
TGTGCCAGTACGGCGGGGTGGACTGAAGCTTTCTTT,CASTAGWTEAFF,TRBJ1-1,TRBV19,-,-
TGTGCCAGCAGTTCCGCGACAGGGGGTAACACGCAGTATTTT,CASSSATGGNTQYF,TRBJ2-3,TRBV28,-,TRBD1
TGCAGCGTTGAAACGACAGGGAGACCCGGGGAGCTGTTTTTT,CSVETTGRPGELFF,TRBJ2-2,TRBV29-1,few,TRBD1
TGTGCCTGGAGTATACAGGGGCTGGGAAGTACTGAAGCTTTCTTT,CAWSIQGLGSTEAFF,TRBJ1-1,TRBV30,few,TRBD1
TGTGCCACCTCAGTAGTGAGTGGCTACGAGCAGTACTTC,CATSVVSGYEQYF,TRBJ2-7,TRBV7-2,many,-
TGTGCCAGCAGTGAACCGGGACAGGGGACCATCTCCGGCTACACCTTC,CASSEPGQGTISGYTF,TRBJ1-2,TRBV2,many,TRBD1
TGCGCCAGCAGCCAAATTGACCCTTATTTGGGGCCGAATGGCTACACCTTC,CASSQIDPYLGPNGYTF,TRBJ1-2,TRBV4-3,-,-
TGTGCCTGGAGTGTAACGCGGGGTCTCTTGGGGAATGAGCAGTTCTTC,CAWSVTRGLLGNEQFF,TRBJ2-1,TRBV30,many,-
TGTGCCAGCAGCCGTGGGGTCTCTGGGGCCAACGTCCTGACTTTC,CASSRGVSGANVLTF,TRBJ2-6,TRBV6-2/TRBV6-3,few,-
TGTGCCAGCGGATCGCAAAATCCGGGCCCCCTAGCCAAAAACATTCAGTACTTC,CASGSQNPGPLAKNIQYF,TRBJ2-4,TRBV28,once,-
TGTGCCAGCAGCTTCGGGAGGAACTACAATGGGCAGTTCTTC,CASSFGRNYNGQFF,TRBJ2-1,TRBV7-2,few,TRBD2
TGTGCCAGCAGTCCCTCGGACAGGGGGAATGGCTACACCTTC,CASSPSDRGNGYTF,TRBJ1-2,TRBV3-1,many,TRBD1
TGTGCCAGCAGTTACTCTCGGACAGGGCACACTGAAGCTTTCTTT,CASSYSRTGHTEAFF,TRBJ1-1,TRBV6-5,many,TRBD1
TGTGCCAGCACCCCTGGGAGGGCCAGAGCACCCCTCCACTTT,CASTPGRARAPLHF,TRBJ1-6,TRBV28,many,-
TGTGCCAGCAGCCAAGATGGGACAGCGGGCCGAGGGAATGAGCAGTTCTTC,CASSQDGTAGRGNEQFF,TRBJ2-1,TRBV3-1,many,-
TGTGCCACCAGCACCCCCACGTTGGCCGGCGACTATGGCTACACCTTC,CATSTPTLAGDYGYTF,TRBJ1-2,TRBV15,once,-
TGTGCCAGCAGTTACTCATTAGCGGGGGATTCGGTGACCCAGTACTTC,CASSYSLAGDSVTQYF,TRBJ2-5,TRBV6-2/TRBV6-3,few,TRBD2
TGTGCCAGCAGTGTTAGCGGGGGGGCAGAAGATACGCAGTATTTT,CASSVSGGAEDTQYF,TRBJ2-3,TRBV2,many,TRBD2